What follows is one T cell receptor beta chain and its context. Antigen unknown. This same CDR3 is encoded by further DNA sequences in the sample. The repertoire was sequenced with immunoSEQ multiplex PCR; TCRdb's copy has only in-frame clones and lacks some. The sample yields some 800,000 clones, almost 95% seen once. The sample comes from a study of shared clonotypes between healthy human individuals. Overall study: Each donor contributed plates that comprised three CD4 naive, three CD4 memory, two CD8 naive and one CD8 memory.

The naive CD8 subset, CD45RO-negative cells positively selected for CCR7, excluded terminally differentiated effector memory CD45RA+ cells. Donors comprised healthy HIV-negative adults lacking recent acute infections or vaccinations. Every contributor of samples was a Caucasian grown-up residing in Nashville, Tennessee. CDR3 length: 14 amino acids. Per germline, CDR1 SGDLS and CDR2 YYNGEE. Trimming shortened V by 0 bases and J by 2 bases, and 9 bases separated the two germline ends. Study results and caveats: Memory subsets generally showed smaller estimated richness than naive subsets did.

The chain combines TRBV9 with TRBJ2-7, with D perhaps matching TRBD2 (5 bases). This TCR was recovered from a man under 40 in good health. The source material was naive CD8+ T cells sorted from blood. The CDR3 bases are TGTGCCAGCAGCGTAGGGACGGGGACCTACGAGCAGTACTTC. It yields the protein CASSVGTGTYEQYF.